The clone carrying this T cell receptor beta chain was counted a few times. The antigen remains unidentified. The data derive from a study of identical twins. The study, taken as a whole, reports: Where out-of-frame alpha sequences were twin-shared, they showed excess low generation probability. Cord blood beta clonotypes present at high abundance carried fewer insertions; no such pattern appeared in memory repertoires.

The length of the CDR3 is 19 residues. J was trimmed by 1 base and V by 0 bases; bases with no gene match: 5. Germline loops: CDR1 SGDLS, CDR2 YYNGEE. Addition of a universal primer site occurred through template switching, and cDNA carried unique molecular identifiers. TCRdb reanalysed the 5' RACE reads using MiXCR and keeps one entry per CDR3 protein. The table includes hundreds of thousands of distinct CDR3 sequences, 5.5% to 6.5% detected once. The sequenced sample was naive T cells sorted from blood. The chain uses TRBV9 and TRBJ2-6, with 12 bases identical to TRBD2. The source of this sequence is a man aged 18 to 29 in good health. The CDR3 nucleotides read TGTGCCAGCAGCGTAGGACTAGCGGGAGTTGGGTCTGGGGCCAACGTCCTGACTTTC. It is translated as CASSVGLAGVGSGANVLTF.